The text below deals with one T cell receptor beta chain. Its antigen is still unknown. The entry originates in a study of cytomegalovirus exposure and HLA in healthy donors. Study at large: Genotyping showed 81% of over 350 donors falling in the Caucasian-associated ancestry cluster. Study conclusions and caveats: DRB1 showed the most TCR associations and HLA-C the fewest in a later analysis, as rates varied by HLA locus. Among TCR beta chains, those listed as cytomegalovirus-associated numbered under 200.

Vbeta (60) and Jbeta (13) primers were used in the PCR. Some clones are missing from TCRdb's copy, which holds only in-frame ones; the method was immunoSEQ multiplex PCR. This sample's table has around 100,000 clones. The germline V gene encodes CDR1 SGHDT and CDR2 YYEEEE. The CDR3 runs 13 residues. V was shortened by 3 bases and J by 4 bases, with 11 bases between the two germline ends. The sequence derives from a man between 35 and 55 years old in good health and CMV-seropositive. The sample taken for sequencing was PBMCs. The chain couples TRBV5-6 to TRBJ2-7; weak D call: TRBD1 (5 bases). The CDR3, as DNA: TGTGCCAGCAGCTATAGACAGCTTTACGAGCAGTACTTC. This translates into CASSYRQLYEQYF. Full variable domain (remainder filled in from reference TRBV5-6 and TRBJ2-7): DAGVTQSPTHLIKTRGQQVTLRCSPKSGHDTVSWYQQALGQGPQFIFQYYEEEERQRGNFPDRFSGHQFPNYSSELNVNALLLGDSALYLCASSYRQLYEQYFGPGTRLTVT.